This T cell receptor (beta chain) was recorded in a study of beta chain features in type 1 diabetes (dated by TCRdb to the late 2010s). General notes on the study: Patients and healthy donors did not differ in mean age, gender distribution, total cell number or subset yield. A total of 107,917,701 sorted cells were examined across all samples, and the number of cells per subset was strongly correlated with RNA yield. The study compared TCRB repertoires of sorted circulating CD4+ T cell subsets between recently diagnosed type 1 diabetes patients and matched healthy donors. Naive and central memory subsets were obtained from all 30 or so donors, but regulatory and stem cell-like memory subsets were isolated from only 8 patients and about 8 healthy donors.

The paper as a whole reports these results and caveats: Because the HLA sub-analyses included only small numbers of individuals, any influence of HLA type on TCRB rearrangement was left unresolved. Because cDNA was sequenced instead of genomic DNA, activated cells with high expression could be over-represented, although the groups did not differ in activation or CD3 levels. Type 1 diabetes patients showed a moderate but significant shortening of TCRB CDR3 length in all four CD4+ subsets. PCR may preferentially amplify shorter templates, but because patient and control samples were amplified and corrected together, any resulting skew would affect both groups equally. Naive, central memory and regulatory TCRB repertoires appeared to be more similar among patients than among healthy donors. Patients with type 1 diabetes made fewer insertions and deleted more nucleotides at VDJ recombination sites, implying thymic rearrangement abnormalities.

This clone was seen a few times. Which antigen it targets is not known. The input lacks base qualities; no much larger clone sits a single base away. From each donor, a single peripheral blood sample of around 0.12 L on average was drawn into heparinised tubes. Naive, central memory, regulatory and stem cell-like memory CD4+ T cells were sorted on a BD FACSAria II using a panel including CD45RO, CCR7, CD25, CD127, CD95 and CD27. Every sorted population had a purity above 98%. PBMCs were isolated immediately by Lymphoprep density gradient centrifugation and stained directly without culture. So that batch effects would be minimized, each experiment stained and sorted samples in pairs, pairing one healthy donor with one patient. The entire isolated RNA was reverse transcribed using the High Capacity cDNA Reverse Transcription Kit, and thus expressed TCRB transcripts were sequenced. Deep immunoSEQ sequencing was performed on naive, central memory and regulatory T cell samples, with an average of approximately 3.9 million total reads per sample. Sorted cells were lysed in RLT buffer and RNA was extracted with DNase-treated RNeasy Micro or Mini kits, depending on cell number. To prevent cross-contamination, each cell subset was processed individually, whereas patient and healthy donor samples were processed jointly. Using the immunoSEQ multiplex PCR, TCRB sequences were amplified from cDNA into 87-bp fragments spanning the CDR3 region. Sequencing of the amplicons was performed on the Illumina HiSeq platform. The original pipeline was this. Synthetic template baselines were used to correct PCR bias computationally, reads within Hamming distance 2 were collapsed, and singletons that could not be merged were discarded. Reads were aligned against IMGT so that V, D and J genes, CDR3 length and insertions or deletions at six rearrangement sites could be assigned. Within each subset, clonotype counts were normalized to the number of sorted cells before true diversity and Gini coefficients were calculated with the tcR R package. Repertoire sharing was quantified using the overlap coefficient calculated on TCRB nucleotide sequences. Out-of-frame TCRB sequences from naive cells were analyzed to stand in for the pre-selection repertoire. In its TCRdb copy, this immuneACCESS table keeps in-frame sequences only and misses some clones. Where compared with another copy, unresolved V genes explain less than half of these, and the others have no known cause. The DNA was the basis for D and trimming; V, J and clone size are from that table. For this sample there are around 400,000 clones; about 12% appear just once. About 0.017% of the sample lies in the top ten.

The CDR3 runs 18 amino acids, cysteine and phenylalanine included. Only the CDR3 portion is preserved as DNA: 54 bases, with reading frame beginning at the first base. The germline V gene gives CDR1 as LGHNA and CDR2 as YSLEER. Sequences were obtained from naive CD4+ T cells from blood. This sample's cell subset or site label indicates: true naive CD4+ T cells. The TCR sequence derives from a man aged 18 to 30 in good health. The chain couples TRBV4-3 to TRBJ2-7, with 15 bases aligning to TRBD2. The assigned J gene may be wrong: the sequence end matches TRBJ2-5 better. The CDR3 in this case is CASSLTGTSGRFGETQYF. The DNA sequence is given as TGCGCCAGCAGCCTTACCGGGACTAGCGGGAGGTTTGGGGAGACCCAGTACTTC.